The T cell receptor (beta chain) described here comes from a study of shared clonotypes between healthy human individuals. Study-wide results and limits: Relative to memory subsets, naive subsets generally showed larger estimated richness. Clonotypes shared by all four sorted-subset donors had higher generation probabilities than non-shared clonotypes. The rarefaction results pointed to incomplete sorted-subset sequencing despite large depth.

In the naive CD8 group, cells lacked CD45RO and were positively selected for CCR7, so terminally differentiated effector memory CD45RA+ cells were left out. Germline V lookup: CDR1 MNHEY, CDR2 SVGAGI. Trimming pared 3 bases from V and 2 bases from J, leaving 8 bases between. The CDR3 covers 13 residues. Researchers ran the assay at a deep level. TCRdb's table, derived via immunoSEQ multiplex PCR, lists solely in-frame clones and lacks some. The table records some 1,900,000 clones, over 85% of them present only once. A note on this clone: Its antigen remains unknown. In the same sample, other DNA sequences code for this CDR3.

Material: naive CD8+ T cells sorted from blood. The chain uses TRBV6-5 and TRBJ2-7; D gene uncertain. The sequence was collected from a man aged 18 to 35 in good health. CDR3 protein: CASSYTDAYEQYF. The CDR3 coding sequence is TGTGCCAGCAGTTATACGGACGCCTACGAGCAGTACTTC.